Listed here are 27 T cell receptor beta chains from one sample, sequenced in a study of blood T cell repertoires in COVID-19. Assay used: immunoSEQ multiplex PCR; TCRdb lists only in-frame clones, some missing. Of 330,000 or so clones in the sample, 87% were seen once. Sequenced sample: peripheral blood. Every receptor here comes from a man under 40 with COVID-19, enrolled during active disease.

The chain carries TRBV18 and TRBJ2-7, with 7 bases that match TRBD2. Germline V gene lookup returns CDR1 KGHSH and CDR2 LQKENI. This CDR3 spans 15 amino acids. The V gene end was trimmed by 3 bases and the J gene end by 4 bases; junction bases not matched to a gene: 9. Written as DNA, the CDR3 is TGTGCCAGCTCACCGTCCCTAGCGGCTCAGTACGAGCAGTACTTC. Its protein is CASSPSLAAQYEQYF.

The V call is TRBV6-2 or TRBV6-3, the J call TRBJ2-7; D ambiguous. The germline gives CDR1 MNHEY, CDR2 SVGEGT. This CDR3 is 11 amino acids long. V was cut by 4 bases and J by 7 bases, with 8 bases left in between. CDR3 amino acids: CASSSLLEQYF. DNA of the CDR3: TGTGCCAGCAGTTCTCTACTAGAGCAGTACTTC.

The rearrangement uses TRBV3-1 (or the pseudogene TRBV3-2) and TRBJ2-3; 11 positions agree with TRBD2. The J segment lost 6 bases and the V segment lost 1 base, leaving 6 bases of the junction unmatched. The germline gives CDR1 LGHDT, CDR2 YNNKEL (reference sequence). The CDR3 length is 16 residues. The CDR3 sequence is CASSQVTSGGRDTQYF. The CDR3 bases are TGTGCCAGCAGCCAAGTCACTAGCGGGGGTAGGGATACGCAGTATTTT.

The gene calls are TRBV5-6 and TRBJ2-3, with a weak D call TRBD1 (7 bases). V was pared by 2 bases and J by 2 bases, with 15 bases between. CDR1 and CDR2 (germline): SGHDT, YYEEEE. The CDR3 length is 16 residues. CDR3 nucleotides: TGTGCCAGCAGCTTAGACAGGGACTGGTACACAGATACGCAGTATTTT. Translated, it gives CASSLDRDWYTDTQYF.

The rearrangement links TRBV7-2 to TRBJ2-3; TRBD2 matches 8 bases. Germline V lookup: CDR1 SGHTA, CDR2 FQGNSA. The V segment lost 3 bases and the J segment 2 bases; nucleotides outside the gene matches: 13. This CDR3 spans 18 amino acids. The CDR3 sequence is CASSFKLAGTSATDTQYF. The CDR3 bases are TGTGCCAGCAGCTTTAAGCTAGCCGGGACTAGTGCCACAGATACGCAGTATTTT.

This clone was seen only a few times. The J gene is TRBJ1-2, the V gene TRBV7-9; 9 bases map to TRBD1. Germline loops: CDR1 SEHNR, CDR2 FQNEAQ (reference sequence). The CDR3 runs to 15 residues. Losses at the gene ends were 5 bases for V and 5 bases for J; bases not matched to a gene: 9. CDR3 protein: CASSLTGTGPYGYTF. The DNA for the CDR3 is TGTGCCAGCAGCCTGACGGGGACAGGGCCATATGGCTACACCTTC.

The rearrangement joins TRBV9 to TRBJ2-7; 7 positions agree with TRBD1. The CDR3 extends over 15 amino acids. J lost 10 bases, V lost 4 bases, and 17 bases had no gene match. From germline, CDR1 is SGDLS and CDR2 YYNGEE. The DNA for the CDR3 is TGTGCCAGCAGCACCGGACAGGTTAGTCAGTGGAATCAGTACTTC. It specifies CASSTGQVSQWNQYF.

V and J are TRBV4-2 and TRBJ1-5; 7 bases line up with TRBD1. After removal of 2 bases from V and 7 bases from J, the junction contained 5 bases not matched to a gene. CDR3 size: 14 residues. The germline V gene encodes CDR1 LGHNA and CDR2 YNFKEQ. CDR3 in DNA: TGTGCCAGCAGCCAAACGACACAGGGGCAGCCCCAGCATTTT. Translation: CASSQTTQGQPQHF.

The chain has TRBV7-9 and TRBJ2-7; TRBD1 agrees at 8 bases. This CDR3 has 16 amino acids. The J segment lost 2 bases and the V segment lost 3 bases, leaving 9 bases of the junction unmatched. Germline V gene lookup returns CDR1 SEHNR and CDR2 FQNEAQ (reference sequence). The CDR3, as DNA: TGTGCCAGCAGCTTCCGATGGACAGGGTCGCCCTACGAGCAGTACTTC. Its protein is CASSFRWTGSPYEQYF.

J is TRBJ2-7 and V is TRBV14; 7 bases agree with TRBD2. The junction had 6 bases not matched to a gene; V was cut back by 1 base and J by 3 bases. Germline CDR1 is SGHDN and CDR2 is FVKESK. The CDR3 runs to 15 residues. CDR3 DNA: TGTGCCAGCAGCCAAGTGGACCGGGGGGTCTACGAGCAGTACTTC. Translation gives CASSQVDRGVYEQYF.

The genes are TRBV18 and TRBJ2-1; 7 nucleotides line up with TRBD1. Germline V gives CDR1 KGHSH, CDR2 LQKENI. The CDR3 contains 14 residues. The trim removed 4 bases at V and 6 bases at J, leaving 6 bases unmatched. The CDR3 DNA reads TGTGCCAGCTCACGGGAGACAGGGCCCAATGAGCAGTTCTTC. It specifies CASSRETGPNEQFF.

The J gene is TRBJ1-2, the V gene TRBV2, with TRBD1 matching 8 bases. The ends lost 2 bases at V and 4 bases at J; junction bases unmatched: 3. CDR1 and CDR2 from the germline V gene are SNHLY and FYNNEI. There are 14 residues in the CDR3. The CDR3 loop reads CASSELGQGYGYTF. The DNA for the CDR3 is TGTGCCAGCAGTGAATTAGGACAGGGCTATGGCTACACCTTC.

The chain carries TRBV5-5 and TRBJ1-1; TRBD1 is a possible D gene (6 bases). Germline V lookup: CDR1 SGHKS, CDR2 YYEKEE (reference sequence). This CDR3 comprises 14 residues. V was pared by 4 bases and J by 3 bases, with 13 bases between. CDR3: CASSPVGAHTEAFF. CDR3 in DNA: TGTGCCAGCAGCCCGGTGGGGGCGCACACTGAAGCTTTCTTT.

The V gene is TRBV4-3, the J gene TRBJ1-1; D gene unclear. The CDR3 has 15 residues. Germline V gives CDR1 LGHNA, CDR2 YSLEER. V was pared by 5 bases and J by 4 bases, with 17 bases between. DNA for the CDR3: TGCGCCAGCAGCTCCCGGGTCGTCGGAGTCACTGAAGCTTTCTTT. It yields the protein CASSSRVVGVTEAFF.

This chain links TRBV6-1 with TRBJ1-6, with 8 bases that match TRBD1. Germline CDR1 MNHNS, CDR2 SASEGT. Trimming took 5 bases from V and 9 from J; bases not matched to a gene: 6. The CDR3 has 14 residues. The CDR3 DNA reads as TGTGCCAGCAGTCCAGGGGGCGCGGGTTCACCCCTCCACTTT. As protein: CASSPGGAGSPLHF.

The sample holds one count of this clone. The CDR3 region has the DNA TGTGCCAGCAGCTCTAGCGGGAAGGTAGAGACCCAGTACTTC. Translated: CASSSSGKVETQYF. The rearrangement links TRBV5-6 to TRBJ2-5; 9 bases agree with TRBD2. The CDR3 length is 14 residues. CDR1 SGHDT and CDR2 YYEEEE come from the germline V gene. Trimming at V came to 3 bases and at J to 4 bases, leaving 4 bases not matched to a gene.

CDR3 region: CASSPTLPGGDEQYF. In nucleotides, the CDR3 is TGTGCCAGCTCACCAACTCTACCGGGAGGGGACGAGCAGTACTTC. The chain carries TRBV18 and TRBJ2-7, with 8 bases identical to TRBD2. Germline V gives CDR1 KGHSH, CDR2 LQKENI. This CDR3 spans 15 amino acids. The V segment lost 2 bases and the J segment 5 bases; nucleotides outside the gene matches: 8.

This clone was seen a handful of times. This rearrangement joins TRBV10-3 to TRBJ2-1, with a possible D match to TRBD2 (6 bases). The length of the CDR3 is 17 residues. V shed 0 bases and J shed 0 bases, with 12 bases lying between them. Germline V gene lookup returns CDR1 ENHRY and CDR2 SYGVKD. Here the CDR3 reads CAISESGGRGSYNEQFF. CDR3 DNA: TGTGCCATCAGTGAGTCGGGGGGACGTGGCTCCTACAATGAGCAGTTCTTC.

The CDR3 spells CASSHGTSGYNEQFF. The DNA for the CDR3 is TGTGCCAGCAGCCACGGGACTAGCGGGTACAATGAGCAGTTCTTC. The chain joins TRBV11-3 to TRBJ2-1; 12 bases are a match to TRBD2. Per germline, CDR1 SGHNT and CDR2 YENEEA. V gave up 5 bases and J gave up 4 bases; unmatched junction bases: 3. The CDR3 has 15 residues.

The chain recombines TRBV28 with TRBJ2-5; TRBD1 matches at 10 bases. This CDR3 has 20 residues. Losses at the gene ends were 7 bases for V and 0 bases for J; bases not matched to a gene: 20. In germline, CDR1 is MDHEN, CDR2 SYDVKM. The CDR3 loop is CASIKSWERDRGRYQETQYF. As DNA, the CDR3 is TGTGCCAGCATCAAATCCTGGGAGCGGGACAGGGGCAGGTACCAAGAGACCCAGTACTTC.

J is TRBJ2-1 and V is TRBV7-9; 7 bases match TRBD2. The V segment lost 5 bases and the J segment 6 bases; nucleotides outside the gene matches: 13. CDR3 length: 16 residues. Germline V lookup: CDR1 SEHNR, CDR2 FQNEAQ (reference sequence). CDR3 loop: CASSPPDREDVNEQFF. For the CDR3, the DNA is TGTGCCAGCAGCCCTCCTGATCGGGAGGACGTCAATGAGCAGTTCTTC.

The CDR3 loop is CASSTSGNPPYNEQFF. As DNA, the CDR3 is TGTGCCAGCAGCACGTCGGGTAACCCCCCCTACAATGAGCAGTTCTTC. The V call is TRBV3-1 (or the pseudogene TRBV3-2), the J call TRBJ2-1; unclear D gene. Between the trimmed V and J ends, which lost 5 bases and 2 bases, there was a span of 16 bases. The CDR3 is made up of 16 amino acids. In germline, CDR1 is LGHDT, CDR2 YNNKEL (reference sequence).

This clone was detected once. The rearrangement joins TRBV27 to TRBJ2-7; D uncertain. The CDR3 has 13 amino acids. Germline CDR1 and CDR2: MNHEY and SMNVEV (reference sequence). V was cut by 6 bases and J by 4 bases, with 13 bases left in between. CDR3 amino acids: CASSISKNYEQYF. CDR3 DNA sequence: TGTGCCAGCAGCATCTCTAAAAATTACGAGCAGTACTTC.

This clone was detected only once. The chain combines TRBV7-9 with TRBJ1-2, with unresolved D. The length of the CDR3 is 13 residues. In germline, CDR1 is SEHNR, CDR2 FQNEAQ (reference sequence). V gave up 3 bases and J gave up 3 bases, with 8 bases separating them. CDR3 amino acids: CASSFRRDYGYTF. For the CDR3, the DNA is TGTGCCAGCAGCTTCCGGAGGGACTATGGCTACACCTTC. The full variable domain, in which reference TRBV7-9 and TRBJ1-2 provide the parts outside the CDR3, is DTGVSQNPRHKITKRGQNVTFRCDPISEHNRLYWYRQTLGQGPEFLTYFQNEAQLEKSRLLSDRFSAERPKGSFSTLEIQRTEQGDSAMYLCASSFRRDYGYTFGSGTRLTVV.

This sequence joins TRBV28 and TRBJ2-7, with 7 bases identical to TRBD1. Germline V gene data show CDR1 as MDHEN and CDR2 as SYDVKM. Germline trimming cut 3 bases from V and 4 bases from J; bases unmatched to any gene: 3. The CDR3 has 13 amino acids. The CDR3 coding sequence is TGTGCCAGCAGTTTCCAACAGGGGTACGAGCAGTACTTC. This translates into CASSFQQGYEQYF.

This clone is a singleton in its sample. This chain connects TRBV19 to TRBJ2-7; TRBD2 agrees at 9 bases. After removal of 4 bases from V and 2 bases from J, the junction contained 3 bases not matched to a gene. This CDR3 comprises 14 residues. The V gene's germline CDR1 is LNHDA and CDR2 SQIVND (reference sequence). The CDR3 DNA reads TGTGCCAGTAGTAATAGACTAGCGGCCTACGAGCAGTACTTC. Translation gives CASSNRLAAYEQYF.

The chain links TRBV27 to TRBJ2-7; 9 bases fit TRBD2. The ends lost 3 bases at V and 2 bases at J; junction bases unmatched: 5. The CDR3 runs 15 residues. Germline V lookup: CDR1 MNHEY, CDR2 SMNVEV (reference sequence). The CDR3 region has the DNA TGTGCCAGCAGTTTCCGGCTAGCGGGAACCTACGAGCAGTACTTC. Translating gives CASSFRLAGTYEQYF.